This record looks at one T cell receptor beta chain sequence and its context. Its antigen is as yet unknown. The CDR3 is 14 residues long. CDR1 and CDR2 from the germline V gene are SGHNT and YENEEA. V gave up 2 bases and J gave up 3 bases, with 9 bases separating them. The protocol was immunoSEQ multiplex PCR, while the TCRdb copy is restricted to in-frame clones and leaves out a portion. The table has around 150,000 clones, roughly nine tenths seen once; the top ten hold 1.3%. The data are from a study of T cell responses to AZD1222 COVID-19 vaccine. Findings and caveats of the study: Among those given AZD1222, only 5 to 7 were seropositive at baseline. Reports say nearly half of spike-specific TCRs go after unmutated variant regions. Clonal diversity was possibly underestimated, and white British individuals and females predominated among donors.

The rearrangement links TRBV11-3 to TRBJ2-3; D might be TRBD1 (5 bases). This TCR came from an adult who received the AZD1222 COVID-19 vaccine. Sample: peripheral blood, taken 28 days after the second AZD1222 dose. This chain's CDR3 is CASSLQGYTDTQYF. In DNA, the CDR3 is TGTGCCAGCAGCTTACAGGGATATACAGATACGCAGTATTTT.